This TCR beta chain was captured in a study of blood T cell repertoires in COVID-19. Study-wide context: Sample material is recorded as cDNA or gDNA derived from T cells, B-cell-depleted T cells, or PBMCs.

The CDR3 loop spans 14 amino acids. V gave up 7 bases and J gave up 5 bases, with 15 bases separating them. Germline V CDR1 and CDR2: MNHEY, SMNVEV (reference sequence). Study processing details: Reference gene primer amplification gave nucleated cell count estimates. TCRdb keeps only in-frame clones here, not all; method: immunoSEQ multiplex PCR. The D gene and trimming were derived from the DNA, and the V and J assignments and clone size from that table. The profile covers under 15,000 clones, with roughly 80% appearing a single time and roughly 25% taken by the ten largest. What was sequenced was peripheral blood. The TCR comes from a man aged 40-50 years with active or convalescent COVID-19. The rearrangement joins TRBV27 to TRBJ2-1; possible D gene TRBD2, 5 bases. DNA of the CDR3: TGTGCCAGCATGGGGAGAGGCACCAACAATGAGCAGTTCTTC. It is translated as CASMGRGTNNEQFF.